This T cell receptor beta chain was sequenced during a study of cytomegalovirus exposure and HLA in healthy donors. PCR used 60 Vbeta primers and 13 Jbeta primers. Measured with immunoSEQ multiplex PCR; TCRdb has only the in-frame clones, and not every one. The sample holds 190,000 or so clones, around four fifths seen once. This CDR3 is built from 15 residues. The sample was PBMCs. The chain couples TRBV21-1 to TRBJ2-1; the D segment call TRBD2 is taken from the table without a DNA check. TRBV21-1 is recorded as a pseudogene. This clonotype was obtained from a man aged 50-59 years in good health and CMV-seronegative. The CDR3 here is CASPFLLAGRNEQFF. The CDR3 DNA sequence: TGTGCCAGCCCTTTCCTACTAGCGGGAAGGAATGAGCAGTTCTTC.